One sample yielded the 14 T cell receptor beta chains listed below, sequenced in a study. TCRdb reprocessed the RT-PCR reads with MiXCR, giving one entry per CDR3 protein. This table has more than 550,000 distinct CDR3 sequences, 12% to 15% appearing once. Sequenced input: memory CD4+ T cells from blood. The receptors were gathered from a female donor in good health, serving as a healthy control.

This clonotype was seen repeatedly, ten times or more. V is TRBV3-1 and J is TRBJ2-7; 7 nucleotides agree with TRBD1. V was pared by 7 bases and J by 1 base, with 7 bases of the junction left unmatched. CDR1 and CDR2 (germline): LGHDT, YNNKEL (reference sequence). CDR3 length: 14 residues. This CDR3 reads CASTEGARSYEQYF. The DNA of the CDR3 is TGTGCCAGCACCGAGGGGGCGCGGTCCTACGAGCAGTACTTC.

The V call is TRBV3-1, the J call TRBJ2-2; the D gene is possibly TRBD1 (5 bases). The CDR3 runs to 15 residues. The germline CDR1 and CDR2 sequences are LGHDT and YNNKEL (reference sequence). V lost 4 bases and J lost 4, with 13 bases in between. CDR3 region: CASSRIEGATGELFF. In DNA, the CDR3 is TGTGCCAGCAGCCGGATCGAAGGGGCCACCGGGGAGCTGTTTTTT.

This clonotype has ten or more counts. CDR3 amino acids: CASSWGVTQYF. As DNA, the CDR3 is TGCGCCAGCAGCTGGGGAGTTACGCAGTATTTT. The rearrangement links TRBV5-1 to TRBJ2-3, with D maybe TRBD2 (5 bases). The CDR3 totals 11 residues. Germline assignment: CDR1 SGHRS and CDR2 YFSETQ. V was shortened by 3 bases and J by 8 bases, with 7 bases between the two germline ends.

This clonotype has ten or more counts. The chain recombines TRBV7-2 with TRBJ2-5; 12 bases are shared with TRBD2. The CDR3 spans 18 residues. The V gene end was trimmed by 2 bases and the J gene end by 0 bases; junction bases not matched to a gene: 7. Looked up from germline, CDR1 is SGHTA and CDR2 is FQGNSA. CDR3 in amino acids: CASSLSSSGGGYQETQYF. The CDR3 coding sequence is TGTGCCAGCAGCTTATCCTCTAGCGGGGGGGGATACCAAGAGACCCAGTACTTC.

The CDR3 here is CASSKDRGQFF. The CDR3 DNA reads TGTGCCAGCAGCAAGGACAGGGGGCAGTTCTTC. This chain uses TRBV11-1 with TRBJ2-1, with 9 bases matching TRBD1. The CDR3 contains 11 residues. J lost 12 bases, V lost 5 bases, and 2 bases had no gene match. Germline CDR1 is SGHAT and CDR2 is FQDESV (reference sequence). The full variable domain, with the rest looked up from reference TRBV11-1 and TRBJ2-1, is EAEVAQSPRYKITEKSQAVAFWCDPISGHATLYWYRQILGQGPELLVQFQDESVVDDSQLPKDRFSAERLKGVDSTLKIQPAELGDSAMYLCASSKDRGQFFGPGTRLTVL.

This clonotype showed up just a few times. This chain uses TRBV27 with TRBJ1-1; unclear D gene. V lost 6 bases, J lost 5 bases, and 13 bases lay in between. The CDR3 has 13 residues. Germline values: CDR1 MNHEY, CDR2 SMNVEV (reference sequence). Written as DNA, the CDR3 is TGTGCCAGCAGCCAAATGAGGTGGACTGAAGCTTTCTTT. It codes for CASSQMRWTEAFF.

This clonotype has a count of ten or more. The chain recombines TRBV6-5 with TRBJ1-5; no definite D call. Per germline, CDR1 MNHEY and CDR2 SVGAGI. This CDR3 region has 14 residues. The V end was cut by 5 bases, the J end by 2 bases, with 10 bases between. CDR3 nucleotide sequence: TGTGCCAGCAGTCGGGGAGATGGCAATCAGCCCCAGCATTTT. Residues: CASSRGDGNQPQHF.

In its sample, this clonotype was seen many times. This rearrangement joins TRBV6-2 or TRBV6-3 to TRBJ2-5; 7 bases line up with TRBD2. From germline, CDR1 is MNHEY and CDR2 SVGEGT. Trimming removed 5 bases from V and 4 bases from J; junction bases left unmatched: 13. The CDR3 sequence is 16 residues long. The CDR3 DNA sequence: TGTGCCAGCAGTCGAACCTTAAGCGGGAAAGCAGAGACCCAGTACTTC. Translated, it gives CASSRTLSGKAETQYF.

This clonotype came up many times. The chain employs TRBV28 and TRBJ2-7; D is unclear. V lost 8 bases to trimming and J lost 1 base, with 15 bases between them. Germline loops: CDR1 MDHEN, CDR2 SYDVKM. This CDR3 spans 14 amino acids. The CDR3 region has the DNA TGTGCCAGCGGAGACGGAGCTAGATCCTACGAGCAGTACTTC. Translation gives CASGDGARSYEQYF.

This clonotype was found a few times. The chain combines TRBV20-1 with TRBJ2-3; 8 bases map to TRBD2. The germline V gene encodes CDR1 DFQATT and CDR2 SNEGSKA (reference sequence). CDR3 size: 12 residues. The junction had 6 bases not matched to a gene; V was cut back by 7 bases and J by 6 bases. This chain's CDR3 is CSGNGGGDTQYF. CDR3 sequence (DNA): TGCAGTGGCAACGGGGGGGGCGATACGCAGTATTTT.

For this clonotype: An end of the junction differs from the germline gene, which may be a read error. The chain is built from TRBV18 and TRBJ2-5, with TRBD2 matching 8 bases. The germline V gene encodes CDR1 KGHSH and CDR2 LQKENI. The CDR3 has 15 amino acids. The CDR3 sequence: CPSSPAAGREETQYF. As DNA, the CDR3 is TGCCCCAGCTCACCCGCAGCCGGGAGGGAAGAGACCCAGTACTTC.

As DNA, the CDR3 is TGTGCCAGCTCACCCGGACAGACGTGGGGCTACACCTTC. Residues: CASSPGQTWGYTF. V usage is TRBV18 and J usage is TRBJ1-2; D is possibly TRBD1 (6 bases). CDR1 and CDR2 (germline): KGHSH, LQKENI. Trimming pared 3 bases from V and 8 bases from J, leaving 13 bases between. The CDR3 is 13 residues long.

This clonotype was recorded at least ten times. The chain links TRBV7-8 to TRBJ2-2; D is perhaps TRBD1 (5 bases). Germline V gene lookup returns CDR1 SGHVS and CDR2 FQNEAQ. The CDR3 totals 13 residues. Trimming pared 8 bases from V and 7 bases from J, leaving 14 bases between. As DNA, the CDR3 is TGTGCCAGCGACGAGCTAGGGGTCGGGGAGCTGTTTTTT. It encodes CASDELGVGELFF.

V usage is TRBV7-2 and J usage is TRBJ2-7; TRBD2 agrees at 7 bases. The CDR3 extends over 14 amino acids. CDR1 SGHTA and CDR2 FQGNSA come from the germline V gene. J gave up 0 bases and V 5 bases, and 4 bases lay outside the gene matches. Here the CDR3 DNA reads TGTGCCAGCAGCCCCGGGGGGTACTCCTACGAGCAGTACTTC. The encoded protein is CASSPGGYSYEQYF.